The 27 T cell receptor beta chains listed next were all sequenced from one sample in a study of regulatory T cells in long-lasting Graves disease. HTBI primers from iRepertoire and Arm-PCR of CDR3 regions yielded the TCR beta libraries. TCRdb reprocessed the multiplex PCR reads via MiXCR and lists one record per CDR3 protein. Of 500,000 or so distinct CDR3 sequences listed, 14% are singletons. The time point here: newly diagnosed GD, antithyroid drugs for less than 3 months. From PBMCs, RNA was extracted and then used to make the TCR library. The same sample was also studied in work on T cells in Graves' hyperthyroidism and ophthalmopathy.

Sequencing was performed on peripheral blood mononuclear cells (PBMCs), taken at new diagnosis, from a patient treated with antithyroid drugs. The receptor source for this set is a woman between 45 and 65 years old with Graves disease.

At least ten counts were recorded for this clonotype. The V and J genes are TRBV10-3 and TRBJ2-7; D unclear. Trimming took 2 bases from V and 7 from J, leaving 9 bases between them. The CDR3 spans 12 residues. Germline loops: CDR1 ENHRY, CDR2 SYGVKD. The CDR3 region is CAISEAEGEQYF. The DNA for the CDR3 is TGTGCCATCAGTGAGGCCGAAGGAGAGCAGTACTTC.

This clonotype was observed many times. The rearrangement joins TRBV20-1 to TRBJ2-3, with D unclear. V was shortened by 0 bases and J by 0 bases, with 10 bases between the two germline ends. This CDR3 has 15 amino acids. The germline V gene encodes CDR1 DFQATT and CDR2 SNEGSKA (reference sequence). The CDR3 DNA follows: TGCAGTGCTAGAGAGGCATCCCAAAGCACAGATACGCAGTATTTT. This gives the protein CSAREASQSTDTQYF.

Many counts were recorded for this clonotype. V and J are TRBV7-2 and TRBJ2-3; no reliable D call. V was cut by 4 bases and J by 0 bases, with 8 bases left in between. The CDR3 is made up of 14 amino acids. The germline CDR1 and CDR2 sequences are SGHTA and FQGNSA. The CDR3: CASSSAYSTDTQYF. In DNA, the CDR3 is TGTGCCAGCAGCTCGGCCTATAGCACAGATACGCAGTATTTT.

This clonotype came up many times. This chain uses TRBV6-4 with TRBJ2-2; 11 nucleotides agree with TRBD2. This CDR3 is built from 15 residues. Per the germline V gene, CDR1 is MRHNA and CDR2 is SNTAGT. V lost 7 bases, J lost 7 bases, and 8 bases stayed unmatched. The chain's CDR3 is CASTPLAGEGGELFF. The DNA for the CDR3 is TGTGCCAGCACCCCACTAGCGGGAGAAGGCGGGGAGCTGTTTTTT.

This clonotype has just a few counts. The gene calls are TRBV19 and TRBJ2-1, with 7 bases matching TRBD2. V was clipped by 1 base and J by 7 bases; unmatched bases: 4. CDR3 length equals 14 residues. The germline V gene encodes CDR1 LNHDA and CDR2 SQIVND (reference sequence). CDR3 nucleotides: TGTGCCAGTAGTATAGTGGCGGGAGTAAATGAGCAGTTCTTC. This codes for CASSIVAGVNEQFF. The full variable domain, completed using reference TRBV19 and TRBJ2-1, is DGGITQSPKYLFRKEGQNVTLSCEQNLNHDAMYWYRQDPGQGLRLIYYSQIVNDFQKGDIAEGYSVSREKKESFPLTVTSAQKNPTAFYLCASSIVAGVNEQFFGPGTRLTVL.

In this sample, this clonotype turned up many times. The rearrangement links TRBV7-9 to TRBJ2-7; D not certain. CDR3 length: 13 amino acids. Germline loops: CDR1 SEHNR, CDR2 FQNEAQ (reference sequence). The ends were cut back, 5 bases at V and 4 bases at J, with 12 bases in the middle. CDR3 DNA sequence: TGTGCCAGCAGCCAAGGCCGATTATACGAGCAGTACTTC. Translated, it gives CASSQGRLYEQYF.

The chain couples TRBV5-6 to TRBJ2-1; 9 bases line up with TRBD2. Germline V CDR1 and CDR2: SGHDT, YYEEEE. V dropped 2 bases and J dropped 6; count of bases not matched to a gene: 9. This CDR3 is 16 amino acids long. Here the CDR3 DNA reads TGTGCCAGCAGCTTAATGAGCGGGAGGACCCCCAATGAGCAGTTCTTC. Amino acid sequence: CASSLMSGRTPNEQFF. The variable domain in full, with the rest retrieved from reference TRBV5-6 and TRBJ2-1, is DAGVTQSPTHLIKTRGQQVTLRCSPKSGHDTVSWYQQALGQGPQFIFQYYEEEERQRGNFPDRFSGHQFPNYSSELNVNALLLGDSALYLCASSLMSGRTPNEQFFGPGTRLTVL.

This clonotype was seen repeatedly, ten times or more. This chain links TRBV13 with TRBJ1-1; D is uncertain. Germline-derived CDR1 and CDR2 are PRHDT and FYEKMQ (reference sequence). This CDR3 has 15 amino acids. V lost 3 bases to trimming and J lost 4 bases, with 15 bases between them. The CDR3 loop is CASSLSPLRGTEAFF. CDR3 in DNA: TGTGCCAGCAGCTTGAGCCCTCTTCGGGGCACTGAAGCTTTCTTT. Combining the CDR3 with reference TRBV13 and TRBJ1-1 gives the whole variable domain AAGVIQSPRHLIKEKRETATLKCYPIPRHDTVYWYQQGPGQDPQFLISFYEKMQSDKGSIPDRFSAQQFSDYHSELNMSSLELGDSALYFCASSLSPLRGTEAFFGQGTRLTVV.

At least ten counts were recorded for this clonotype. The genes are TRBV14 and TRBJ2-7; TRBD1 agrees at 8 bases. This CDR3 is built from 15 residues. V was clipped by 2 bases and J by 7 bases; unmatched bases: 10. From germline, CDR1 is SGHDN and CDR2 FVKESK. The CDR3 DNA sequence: TGTGCCAGCAGCCAATTCGGCGGGACAGGTGTGGAGCAGTACTTC. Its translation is CASSQFGGTGVEQYF.

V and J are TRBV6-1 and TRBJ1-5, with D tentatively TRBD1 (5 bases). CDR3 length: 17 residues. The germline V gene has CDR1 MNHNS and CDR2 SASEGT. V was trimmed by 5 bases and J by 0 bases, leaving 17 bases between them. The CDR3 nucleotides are TGTGCCAGCAGTCCGGGGACGGCAGGCTATAGCAATCAGCCCCAGCATTTT. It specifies CASSPGTAGYSNQPQHF.

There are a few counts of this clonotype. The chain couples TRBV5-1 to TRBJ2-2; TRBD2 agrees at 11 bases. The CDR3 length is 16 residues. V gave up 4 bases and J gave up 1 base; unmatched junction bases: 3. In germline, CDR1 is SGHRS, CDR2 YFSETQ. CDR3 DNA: TGCGCCAGCAGCACGGGGACTAGCGGGAACACCGGGGAGCTGTTTTTT. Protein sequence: CASSTGTSGNTGELFF. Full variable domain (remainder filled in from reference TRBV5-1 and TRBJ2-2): KAGVTQTPRYLIKTRGQQVTLSCSPISGHRSVSWYQQTPGQGLQFLFEYFSETQRNKGNFPGRFSGRQFSNSRSEMNVSTLELGDSALYLCASSTGTSGNTGELFFGEGSRLTVL.

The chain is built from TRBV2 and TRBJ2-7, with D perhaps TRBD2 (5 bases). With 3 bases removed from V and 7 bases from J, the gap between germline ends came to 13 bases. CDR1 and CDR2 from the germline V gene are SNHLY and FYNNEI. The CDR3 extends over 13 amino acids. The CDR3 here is CASSEEARLEQYF. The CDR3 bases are TGTGCCAGCAGTGAGGAGGCCCGTCTGGAGCAGTACTTC.

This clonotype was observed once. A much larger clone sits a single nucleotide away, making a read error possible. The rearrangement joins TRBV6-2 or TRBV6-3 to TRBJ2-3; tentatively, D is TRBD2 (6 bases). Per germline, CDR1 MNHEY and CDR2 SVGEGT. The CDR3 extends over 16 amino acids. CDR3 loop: CASSYLLSGDLDTRYF. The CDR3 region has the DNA TGTGCCAGCAGTTACCTCCTTTCGGGAGATTTAGATACGCGGTATTTT.

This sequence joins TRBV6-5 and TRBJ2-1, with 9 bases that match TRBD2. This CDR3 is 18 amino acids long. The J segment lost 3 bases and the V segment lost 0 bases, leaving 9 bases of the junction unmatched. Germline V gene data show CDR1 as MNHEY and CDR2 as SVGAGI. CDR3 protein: CASSYSIGSGRGYNEQFF. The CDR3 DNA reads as TGTGCCAGCAGTTACTCGATCGGTAGCGGGAGAGGCTACAATGAGCAGTTCTTC.

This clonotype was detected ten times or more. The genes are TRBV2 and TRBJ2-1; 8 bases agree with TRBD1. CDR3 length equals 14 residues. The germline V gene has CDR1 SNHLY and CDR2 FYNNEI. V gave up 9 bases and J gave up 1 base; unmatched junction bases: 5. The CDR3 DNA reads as TGTGCCAGTAGGGACAGGATATCCTACAATGAGCAGTTCTTC. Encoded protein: CASRDRISYNEQFF. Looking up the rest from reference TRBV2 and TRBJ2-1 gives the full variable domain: EPEVTQTPSHQVTQMGQEVILRCVPISNHLYFYWYRQILGQKVEFLVSFYNNEISEKSEIFDDQFSVERPDGSNFTLKIRSTKLEDSAMYFCASRDRISYNEQFFGPGTRLTVL.

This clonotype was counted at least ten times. The CDR3 sequence is CASSSLLQTGELFF. The DNA of the CDR3 is TGTGCCAGCAGCTCCTTACTCCAGACCGGGGAGCTGTTTTTT. This chain uses TRBV11-2 with TRBJ2-2; D remains ambiguous. The V gene lost 4 bases and the J gene lost 5 bases, with 11 bases spanning the gap. The CDR3 runs 14 residues. The germline gives CDR1 SGHAT, CDR2 FQNNGV.

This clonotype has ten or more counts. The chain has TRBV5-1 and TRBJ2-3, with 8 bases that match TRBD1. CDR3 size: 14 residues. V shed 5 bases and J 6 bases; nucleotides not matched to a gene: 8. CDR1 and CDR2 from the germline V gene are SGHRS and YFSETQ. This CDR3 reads CASRRDRGPDTQYF. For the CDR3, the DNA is TGCGCCAGCAGACGAGACAGGGGCCCCGATACGCAGTATTTT.

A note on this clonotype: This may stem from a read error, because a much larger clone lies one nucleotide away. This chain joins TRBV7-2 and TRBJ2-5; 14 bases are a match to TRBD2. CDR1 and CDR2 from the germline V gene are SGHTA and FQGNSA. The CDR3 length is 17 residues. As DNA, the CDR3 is TGTGCCAGCAGCTCCCCCCCTCCGGGACTAGCGGGAGAGACCCAGTGCTTC. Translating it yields CASSSPPPGLAGETQCF.

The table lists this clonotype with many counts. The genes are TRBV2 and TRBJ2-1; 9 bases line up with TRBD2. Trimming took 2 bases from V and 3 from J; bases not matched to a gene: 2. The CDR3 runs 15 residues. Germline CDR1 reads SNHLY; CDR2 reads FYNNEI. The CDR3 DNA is TGTGCCAGCAGTGAAAGACTAGCGGTCTACAATGAGCAGTTCTTC. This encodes CASSERLAVYNEQFF. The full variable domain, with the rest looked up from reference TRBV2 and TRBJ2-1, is EPEVTQTPSHQVTQMGQEVILRCVPISNHLYFYWYRQILGQKVEFLVSFYNNEISEKSEIFDDQFSVERPDGSNFTLKIRSTKLEDSAMYFCASSERLAVYNEQFFGPGTRLTVL.

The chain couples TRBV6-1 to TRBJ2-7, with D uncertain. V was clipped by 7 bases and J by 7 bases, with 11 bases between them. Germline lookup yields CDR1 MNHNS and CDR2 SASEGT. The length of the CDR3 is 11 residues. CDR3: CASTAWSEQYF. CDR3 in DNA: TGTGCCAGCACGGCCTGGAGTGAGCAGTACTTC.

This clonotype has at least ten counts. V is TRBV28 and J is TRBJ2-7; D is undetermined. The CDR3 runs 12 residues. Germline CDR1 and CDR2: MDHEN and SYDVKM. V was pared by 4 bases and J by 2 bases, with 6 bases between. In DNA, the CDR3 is TGTGCCAGCAGTTCACCGCCCTACGAGCAGTACTTC. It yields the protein CASSSPPYEQYF. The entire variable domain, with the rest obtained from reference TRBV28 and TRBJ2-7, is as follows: DVKVTQSSRYLVKRTGEKVFLECVQDMDHENMFWYRQDPGLGLRLIYFSYDVKMKEKGDIPEGYSVSREKKERFSLILESASTNQTSMYLCASSSPPYEQYFGPGTRLTVT.

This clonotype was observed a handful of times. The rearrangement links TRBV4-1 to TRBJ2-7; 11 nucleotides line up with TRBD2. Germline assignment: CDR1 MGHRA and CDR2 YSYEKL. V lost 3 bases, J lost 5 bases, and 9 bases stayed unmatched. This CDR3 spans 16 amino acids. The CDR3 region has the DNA TGCGCCAGCAGCCAGGGACTAGCGGACCCTGGCAACGAGCAGTACTTC. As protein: CASSQGLADPGNEQYF.

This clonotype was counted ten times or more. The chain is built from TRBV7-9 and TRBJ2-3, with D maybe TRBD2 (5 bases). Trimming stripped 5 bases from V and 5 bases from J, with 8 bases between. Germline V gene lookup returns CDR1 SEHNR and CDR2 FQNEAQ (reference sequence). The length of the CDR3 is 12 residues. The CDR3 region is CASSPGGDTQYF. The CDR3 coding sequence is TGTGCCAGCAGCCCAGGAGGAGATACGCAGTATTTT.

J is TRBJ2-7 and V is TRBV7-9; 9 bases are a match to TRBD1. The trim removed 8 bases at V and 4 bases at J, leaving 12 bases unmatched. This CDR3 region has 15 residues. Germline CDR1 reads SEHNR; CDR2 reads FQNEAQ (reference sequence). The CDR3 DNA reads TGTGCCAGCTCACCCGGGACAGGGAACCTTTACGAGCAGTACTTC. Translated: CASSPGTGNLYEQYF.

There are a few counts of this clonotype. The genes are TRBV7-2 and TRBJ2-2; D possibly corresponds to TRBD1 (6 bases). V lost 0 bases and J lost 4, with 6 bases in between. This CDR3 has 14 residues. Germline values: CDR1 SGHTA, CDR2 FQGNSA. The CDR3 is CASSLATGTGELFF. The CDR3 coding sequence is TGTGCCAGCAGCTTAGCGACAGGCACCGGGGAGCTGTTTTTT.

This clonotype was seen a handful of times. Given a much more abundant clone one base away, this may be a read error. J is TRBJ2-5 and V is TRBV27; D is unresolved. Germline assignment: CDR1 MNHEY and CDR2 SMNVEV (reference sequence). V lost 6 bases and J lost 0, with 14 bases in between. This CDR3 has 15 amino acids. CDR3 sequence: CASRTTLRYQETQYF. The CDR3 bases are TGTGCCAGCAGGACGACACTAAGGTACCAAGAGACCCAGTACTTC.

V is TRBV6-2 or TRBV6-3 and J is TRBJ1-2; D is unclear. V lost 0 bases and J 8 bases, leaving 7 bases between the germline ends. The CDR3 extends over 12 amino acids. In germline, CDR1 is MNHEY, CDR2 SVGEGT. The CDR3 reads CASSYSRGGYTF. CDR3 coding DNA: TGTGCCAGCAGTTACTCCAGAGGGGGCTACACCTTC.